These T cell receptor beta chains were read from a single sample in a study of cytomegalovirus exposure and HLA in healthy donors. TCRdb's table, derived via immunoSEQ multiplex PCR, lists solely in-frame clones and lacks some. Of approximately 60,000 clones listed, 75% to 85% were seen once; the top ten hold 4.3%. Material for sequencing was PBMCs. These receptors were obtained from a man aged 25-45 years in good health and CMV-seronegative. CDR3s include the opening cysteine and the closing phenylalanine or tryptophan. D genes are given only for firm matches. Size tells how often a clone was seen (once, few, many) or the class of an expanded clone, and some rows leave it out.

V,D,size,J,DNA,CDR3
TRBV9,NA,NA,TRBJ1-4,TGTGCCAGCAGCGTAGGCGCAGGAAAAACCGAAAAACTGTTTTTT,CASSVGAGKTEKLFF
TRBV19,NA,NA,TRBJ2-1,TGTGCCAGTCGCAGACAGGCCAGCTCCTACAATGAGCAGTTCTTC,CASRRQASSYNEQFF
TRBV5-4,NA,NA,TRBJ2-7,TGTGCCAGCAGCTTGGGGGAGCGGGAGCAGTACTTC,CASSLGEREQYF
TRBV7-8,NA,NA,TRBJ2-5,TGTGCCAGCAGCTGGGCAGCTGGGCCCCAAGAGACCCAGTACTTC,CASSWAAGPQETQYF
TRBV10-1,TRBD2,NA,TRBJ2-1,TGCGCCAGCAGTGTCGGGGCTAGCGGGAGTGATGAGCAGTTCTTC,CASSVGASGSDEQFF
TRBV4-3,NA,once,TRBJ1-5,TGCGCCAGCAGCCAAGAGACAGGCGCAAATCAGCCCCAGCATTTT,CASSQETGANQPQHF
TRBV27,NA,NA,TRBJ2-3,TGTGCCAGCAGTTTACTACAGGGCACCCGCACAGATACGCAGTATTTT,CASSLLQGTRTDTQYF
TRBV30,NA,NA,TRBJ2-7,TGTGCCCGGAGTGGGGGGCTTACGGGCGAGCAGTACTTC,CARSGGLTGEQYF
TRBV27,NA,NA,TRBJ2-4,TGTGCCAGCAGTTATTACCGGCAGTACTTC,CASSYYRQYF
TRBV28,NA,NA,TRBJ2-3,TGTGCCGGGTTGAAGGGGGGCACAGATACGCAGTATTTT,CAGLKGGTDTQYF
TRBV7-2,NA,once,TRBJ1-1,TGTGCCAGCAGCTTAGTTCCGGCGGGGGGCACTGAAGCTTTCTTT,CASSLVPAGGTEAFF
TRBV29-1,TRBD1,NA,TRBJ2-3,TGCAGCGTAAAGACAGGGACCACAGATACGCAGTATTTT,CSVKTGTTDTQYF
TRBV5-1,TRBD1,few,TRBJ1-4,TGCGCCAGCAGCGACGGAAGACAGGGGGCGCGTGAAAAACTGTTTTTT,CASSDGRQGAREKLFF
TRBV19,TRBD2,once,TRBJ2-2,TGTGCCAGTAGCATCTGGGCGGGGGGGCCGAACACCGGGGAGCTGTTTTTT,CASSIWAGGPNTGELFF
TRBV10-3,NA,NA,TRBJ2-3,TGTGCCACCGAGGGTTCCACAGATACGCAGTATTTT,CATEGSTDTQYF
TRBV7-6,NA,NA,TRBJ2-5,TGTGCCAGCAGCTTAGCGGGGGGGCCAGGCGAGACCCAGTACTTC,CASSLAGGPGETQYF
TRBV11-3,NA,once,TRBJ2-1,TGTGCCAGCAGCCGGCGGACATCTGCCTACAATGAGCAGTTCTTC,CASSRRTSAYNEQFF
TRBV7-9,TRBD2,NA,TRBJ2-7,TGTGCCAGCAGCTTAGGTTCAGTAGGGACTACCACCGAGCAGTACTTC,CASSLGSVGTTTEQYF
TRBV30,TRBD1,NA,TRBJ1-6,TGTGCCTGGTCCGGGACAGGGTATTCACCCCTCCACTTT,CAWSGTGYSPLHF
TRBV6-1,NA,NA,TRBJ2-7,TGTGCCAGCAGTGAAGGGGTCTTTAGGACAGCTACTACCTACGAGCAGTACTTC,CASSEGVFRTATTYEQYF
TRBV18,NA,NA,TRBJ1-1,TGTGCCAGCTCACCATTACAGATGAACACTGAAGCTTTCTTT,CASSPLQMNTEAFF
TRBV11-2,TRBD1,NA,TRBJ1-1,TGTGCCAGCAGCCTAGGGACAGGGGTGACTGAAGCTTTCTTT,CASSLGTGVTEAFF
TRBV18,NA,few,TRBJ1-1,TGTGCCAGCTCACCACAAGGGGATACTGAAGCTTTCTTT,CASSPQGDTEAFF